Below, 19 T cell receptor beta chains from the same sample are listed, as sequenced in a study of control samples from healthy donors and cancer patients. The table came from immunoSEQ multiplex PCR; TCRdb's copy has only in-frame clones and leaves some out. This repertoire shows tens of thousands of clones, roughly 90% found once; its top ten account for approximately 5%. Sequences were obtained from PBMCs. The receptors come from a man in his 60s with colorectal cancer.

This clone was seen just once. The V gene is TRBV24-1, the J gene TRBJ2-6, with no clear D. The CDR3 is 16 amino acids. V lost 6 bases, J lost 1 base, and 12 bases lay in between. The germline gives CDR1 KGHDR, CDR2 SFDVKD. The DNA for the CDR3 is TGTGCCACCAGTCCCTCTTGGGGTTCTGGGGCCAACGTCCTGACTTTC. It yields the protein CATSPSWGSGANVLTF.

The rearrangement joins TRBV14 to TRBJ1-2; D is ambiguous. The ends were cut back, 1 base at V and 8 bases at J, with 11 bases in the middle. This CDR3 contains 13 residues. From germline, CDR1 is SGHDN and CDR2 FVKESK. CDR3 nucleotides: TGTGCCAGCAGCCAAGGGCCCCCACGGGGCTACACCTTC. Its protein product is CASSQGPPRGYTF. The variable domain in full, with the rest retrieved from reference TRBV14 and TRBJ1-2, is EAGVTQFPSHSVIEKGQTVTLRCDPISGHDNLYWYRRVMGKEIKFLLHFVKESKQDESGMPNNRFLAERTGGTYSTLKVQPAELEDSGVYFCASSQGPPRGYTFGSGTRLTVV.

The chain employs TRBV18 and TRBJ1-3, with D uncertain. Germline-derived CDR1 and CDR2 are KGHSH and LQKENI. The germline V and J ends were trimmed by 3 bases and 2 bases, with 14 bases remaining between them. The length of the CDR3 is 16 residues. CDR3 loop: CASSPARTATGNTIYF. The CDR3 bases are TGTGCCAGCTCACCCGCCCGGACGGCCACTGGAAACACCATATATTTT.

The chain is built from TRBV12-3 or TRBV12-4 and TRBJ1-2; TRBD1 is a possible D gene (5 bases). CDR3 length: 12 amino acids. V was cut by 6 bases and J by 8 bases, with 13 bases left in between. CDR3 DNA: TGTGCCAGCAGACAGGAGTTAGGGGGCTACACCTTC. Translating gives CASRQELGGYTF.

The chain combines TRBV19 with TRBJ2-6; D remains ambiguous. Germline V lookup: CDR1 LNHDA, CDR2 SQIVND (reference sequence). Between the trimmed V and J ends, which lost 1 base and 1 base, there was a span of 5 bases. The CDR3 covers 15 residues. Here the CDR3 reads CASSIVSSGANVLTF. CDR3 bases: TGTGCCAGTAGTATAGTTAGTTCTGGGGCCAACGTCCTGACTTTC.

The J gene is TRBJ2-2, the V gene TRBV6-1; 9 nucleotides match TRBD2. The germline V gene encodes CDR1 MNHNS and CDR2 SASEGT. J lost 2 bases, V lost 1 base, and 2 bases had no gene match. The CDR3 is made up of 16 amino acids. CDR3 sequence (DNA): TGTGCCAGCAGTGAAGTCCTAGCGGGAAACACCGGGGAGCTGTTTTTT. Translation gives CASSEVLAGNTGELFF.

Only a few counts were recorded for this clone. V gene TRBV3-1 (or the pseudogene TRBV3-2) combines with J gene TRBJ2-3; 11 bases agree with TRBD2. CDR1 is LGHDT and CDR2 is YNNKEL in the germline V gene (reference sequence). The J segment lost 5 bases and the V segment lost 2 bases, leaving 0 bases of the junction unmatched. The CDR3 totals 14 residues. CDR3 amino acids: CASSQLAGGDTQYF. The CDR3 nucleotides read TGTGCCAGCAGCCAACTAGCGGGGGGAGATACGCAGTATTTT.

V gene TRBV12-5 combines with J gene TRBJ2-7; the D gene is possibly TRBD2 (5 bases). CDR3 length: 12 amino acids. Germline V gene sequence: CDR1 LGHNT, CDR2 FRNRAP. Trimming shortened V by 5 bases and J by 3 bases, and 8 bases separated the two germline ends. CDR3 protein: CASGTRGYEQYF. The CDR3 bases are TGTGCTAGTGGTACCCGGGGCTACGAGCAGTACTTC.

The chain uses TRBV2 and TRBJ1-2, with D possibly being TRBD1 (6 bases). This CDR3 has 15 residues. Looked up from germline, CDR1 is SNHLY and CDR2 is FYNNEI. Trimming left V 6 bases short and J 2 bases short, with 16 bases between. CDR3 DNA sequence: TGTGCCAGCAGGGGAGGGGGTATTGGGAACTATGGCTACACCTTC. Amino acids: CASRGGGIGNYGYTF.

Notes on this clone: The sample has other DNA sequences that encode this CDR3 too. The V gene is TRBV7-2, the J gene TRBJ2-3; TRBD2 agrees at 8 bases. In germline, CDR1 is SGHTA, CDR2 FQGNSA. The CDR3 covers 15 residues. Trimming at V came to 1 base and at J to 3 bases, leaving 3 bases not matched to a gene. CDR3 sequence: CASSLGPGGTDTQYF. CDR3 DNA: TGTGCCAGCAGCTTAGGGCCGGGGGGGACAGATACGCAGTATTTT.

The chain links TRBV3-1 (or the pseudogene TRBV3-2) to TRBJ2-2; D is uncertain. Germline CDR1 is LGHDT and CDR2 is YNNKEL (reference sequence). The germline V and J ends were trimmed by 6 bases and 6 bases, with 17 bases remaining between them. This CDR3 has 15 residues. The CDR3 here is CASSLLGSSAGELFF. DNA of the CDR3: TGTGCCAGCAGTCTTTTAGGGTCGTCGGCCGGGGAGCTGTTTTTT.

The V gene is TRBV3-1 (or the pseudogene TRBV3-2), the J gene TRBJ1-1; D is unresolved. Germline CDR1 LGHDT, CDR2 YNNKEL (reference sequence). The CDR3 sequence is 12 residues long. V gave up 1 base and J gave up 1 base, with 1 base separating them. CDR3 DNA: TGTGCCAGCAGCCAAGGGAACACTGAAGCTTTCTTT. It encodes CASSQGNTEAFF.

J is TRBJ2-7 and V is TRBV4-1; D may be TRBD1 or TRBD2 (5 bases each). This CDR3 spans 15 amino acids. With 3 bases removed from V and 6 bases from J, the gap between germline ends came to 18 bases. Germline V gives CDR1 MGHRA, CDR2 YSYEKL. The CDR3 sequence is CASSHSGTAGGEQYF. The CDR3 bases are TGCGCCAGCAGCCACTCCGGGACCGCAGGAGGCGAGCAGTACTTC.

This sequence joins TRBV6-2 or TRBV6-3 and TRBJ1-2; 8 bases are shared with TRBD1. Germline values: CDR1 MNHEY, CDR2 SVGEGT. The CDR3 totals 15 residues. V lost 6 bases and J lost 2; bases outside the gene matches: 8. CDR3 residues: CASSPGDRGNYGYTF. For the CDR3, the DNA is TGTGCCAGCAGCCCCGGTGACAGGGGCAACTATGGCTACACCTTC.

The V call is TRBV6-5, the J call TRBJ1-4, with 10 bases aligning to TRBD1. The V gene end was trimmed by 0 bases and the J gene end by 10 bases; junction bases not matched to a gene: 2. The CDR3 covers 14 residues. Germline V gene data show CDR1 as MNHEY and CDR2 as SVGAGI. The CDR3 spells CASSYSDRGRKLFF. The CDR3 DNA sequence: TGTGCCAGCAGTTACTCCGACAGGGGGCGAAAACTGTTTTTT.

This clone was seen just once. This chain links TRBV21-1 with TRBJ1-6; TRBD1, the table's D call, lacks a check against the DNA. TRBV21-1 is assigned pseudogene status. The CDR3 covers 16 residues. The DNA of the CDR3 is TGTGCCAGCAGCCAGGGTGACCCTCCCTATAATTCACCCCTCCACTTT. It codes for CASSQGDPPYNSPLHF.

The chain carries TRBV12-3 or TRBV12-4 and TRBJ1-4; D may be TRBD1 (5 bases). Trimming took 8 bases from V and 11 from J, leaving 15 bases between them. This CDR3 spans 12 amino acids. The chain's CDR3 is CASGSIKGKLFF. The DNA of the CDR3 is TGTGCCAGCGGGTCGATCAAGGGGAAACTGTTTTTT.

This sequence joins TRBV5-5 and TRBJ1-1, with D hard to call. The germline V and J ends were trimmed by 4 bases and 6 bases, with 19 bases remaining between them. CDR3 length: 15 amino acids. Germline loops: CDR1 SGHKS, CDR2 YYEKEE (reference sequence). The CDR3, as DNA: TGTGCCAGCAGCCTCACCTCTCGGGGAATTGCTGAAGCTTTCTTT. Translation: CASSLTSRGIAEAFF.

CDR3 in amino acids: CASSPFRGPQETQYF. CDR3 DNA sequence: TGTGCCAGCAGCCCCTTCAGGGGGCCCCAAGAGACCCAGTACTTC. V gene TRBV7-9 combines with J gene TRBJ2-5; 8 bases are shared with TRBD1. Germline lookup yields CDR1 SEHNR and CDR2 FQNEAQ (reference sequence). V was pared by 5 bases and J by 1 base, with 6 bases of the junction left unmatched. The CDR3 sequence is 15 residues long.